The clone carrying this T cell receptor beta chain was seen only once. Germline lookup yields CDR1 MNHEY and CDR2 SVGAGI. CDR3 length equals 15 residues. V lost 5 bases, J lost 2 bases, and 15 bases lay in between. Time point specified: baseline pretreatment blood. Treatment of the sample: 15 Gy SBRT to primary tumor, nephrectomy 4 weeks later. This entry is derived from a study of radiation and T cells in renal cell carcinoma. TCRdb keeps only in-frame clones here, not all; method: immunoSEQ multiplex PCR. Of approximately 110,000 clones listed, approximately 80% are singletons. This specimen was blood, taken from a patient whose treatment included radiotherapy and nephrectomy. The chain is built from TRBV6-5 and TRBJ1-1; no clear D. The TCR comes from a woman aged 55-69 years with renal cell carcinoma. The CDR3 reads CASSLLRDSNTEAFF. As DNA, the CDR3 is TGTGCCAGCAGTCTCCTCCGCGACTCTAACACTGAAGCTTTCTTT.